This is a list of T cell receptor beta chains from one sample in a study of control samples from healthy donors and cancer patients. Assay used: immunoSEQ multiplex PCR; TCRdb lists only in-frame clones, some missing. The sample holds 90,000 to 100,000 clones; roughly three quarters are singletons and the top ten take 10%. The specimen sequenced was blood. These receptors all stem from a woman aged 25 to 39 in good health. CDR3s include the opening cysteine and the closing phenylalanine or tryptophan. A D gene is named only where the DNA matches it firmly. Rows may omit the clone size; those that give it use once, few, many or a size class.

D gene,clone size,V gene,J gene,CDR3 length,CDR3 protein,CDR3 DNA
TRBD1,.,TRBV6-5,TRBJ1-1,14,CASSTGQGYAEAFF,TGTGCCAGCAGTACGGGACAGGGTTATGCTGAAGCTTTCTTT
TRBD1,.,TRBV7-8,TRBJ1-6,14,CASSQGGYNSPLHF,TGTGCCAGCAGCCAAGGGGGCTACAATTCACCCCTCCACTTT
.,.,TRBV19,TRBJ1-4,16,CASSIGGTGWNEKLFF,TGTGCCAGTAGTATCGGGGGTACTGGATGGAATGAAAAACTGTTTTTT
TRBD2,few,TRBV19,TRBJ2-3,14,CATWGGRLTDTQYF,TGTGCCACTTGGGGGGGGAGACTCACAGATACGCAGTATTTT
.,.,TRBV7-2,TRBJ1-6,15,CASTLGVSYNSPLHF,TGTGCCAGCACCCTAGGGGTGTCCTATAATTCACCCCTCCACTTT
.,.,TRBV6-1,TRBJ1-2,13,CASSDARESSYTF,TGTGCCAGCAGTGACGCACGGGAGTCTAGCTACACCTTC
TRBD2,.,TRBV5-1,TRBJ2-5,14,CASALAGLGETQYF,TGCGCCAGCGCTCTAGCGGGGTTGGGAGAGACCCAGTACTTC
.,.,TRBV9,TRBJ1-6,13,CASSVGEDSPLHF,TGTGCCAGCAGCGTAGGGGAGGATTCACCCCTCCACTTT
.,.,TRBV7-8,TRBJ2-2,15,CASTFYRGETGELFF,TGTGCCAGCACCTTTTACCGAGGTGAAACCGGGGAGCTGTTTTTT
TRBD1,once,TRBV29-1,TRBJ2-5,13,CSVGQGTGETQYF,TGCAGCGTTGGACAGGGGACGGGGGAGACCCAGTACTTC
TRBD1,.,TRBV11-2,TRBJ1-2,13,CASSIDRAYGYTF,TGTGCCAGCAGCATAGACAGGGCCTATGGCTACACCTTC
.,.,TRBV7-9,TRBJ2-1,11,CASSLEGEQFF,TGTGCCAGCAGCTTAGAAGGTGAGCAGTTCTTC
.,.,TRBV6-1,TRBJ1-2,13,CASSEAGSYGYTF,TGTGCCAGCAGTGAAGCAGGGTCGTATGGCTACACCTTC
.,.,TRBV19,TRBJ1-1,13,CASSPYLNTEAFF,TGTGCCAGTAGCCCGTATCTGAACACTGAAGCTTTCTTT
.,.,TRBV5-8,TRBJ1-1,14,CASSLGGRNTEAFF,TGTGCCAGCAGCTTGGGAGGACGAAACACTGAAGCTTTCTTT
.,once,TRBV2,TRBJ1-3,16,CASSGSGSLTGNTIYF,TGTGCCAGCAGCGGATCTGGGTCGTTGACTGGAAACACCATATATTTT
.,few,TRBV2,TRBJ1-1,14,CASSVGRGPYEAFF,TGTGCCAGCAGTGTGGGGAGGGGCCCGTATGAAGCTTTCTTT
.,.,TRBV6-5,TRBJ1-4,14,CASSYERGREKLFF,TGTGCCAGCAGTTACGAAAGGGGCCGGGAAAAACTGTTTTTT
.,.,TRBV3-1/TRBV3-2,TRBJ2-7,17,CASSQEDPGTIGSEQYF,TGTGCCAGCAGCCAAGAAGATCCGGGCACAATAGGGAGCGAGCAGTACTTC
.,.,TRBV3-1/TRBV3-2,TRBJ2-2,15,CASSLSRGGTGELFF,TGTGCCAGCAGCCTATCTCGGGGAGGCACCGGGGAGCTGTTTTTT
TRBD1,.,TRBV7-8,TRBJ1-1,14,CASSLVTGGTEAFF,TGTGCCAGCAGCTTAGTTACAGGGGGCACTGAAGCTTTCTTT
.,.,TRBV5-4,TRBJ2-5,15,CASSPRPLRGETQYF,TGTGCCAGCAGCCCCCGACCATTAAGGGGGGAGACCCAGTACTTC
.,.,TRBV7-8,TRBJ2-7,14,CASSLVGTQEVPYF,TGTGCCAGCAGCTTAGTGGGAACTCAGGAAGTTCCGTACTTC
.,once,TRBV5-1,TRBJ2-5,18,CASSLGRGVSDFRETQYF,TGCGCCAGCAGCTTGGGCAGGGGAGTTAGTGATTTTAGGGAGACCCAGTACTTC
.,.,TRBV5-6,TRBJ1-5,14,CASSRRGEGQPQHF,TGTGCCAGCAGCCGCCGGGGTGAGGGTCAGCCCCAGCATTTT
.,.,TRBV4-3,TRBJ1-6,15,CASSQDLGRNSPLHF,TGCGCCAGCAGCCAAGATCTGGGGAGAAATTCACCCCTCCACTTT
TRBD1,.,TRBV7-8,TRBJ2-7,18,CASSFTSGTGGTSYEQYF,TGTGCCAGCAGCTTTACTTCCGGGACAGGGGGAACCTCCTACGAGCAGTACTTC
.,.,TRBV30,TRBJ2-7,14,CAWAGTRGYYEQYF,TGTGCCTGGGCCGGGACCAGGGGCTACTACGAGCAGTACTTC
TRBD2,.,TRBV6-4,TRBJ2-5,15,CASSVTAGGQETQYF,TGTGCCAGCAGTGTTACCGCGGGGGGGCAAGAGACCCAGTACTTC
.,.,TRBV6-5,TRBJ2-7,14,CASKTARISYEQYF,TGTGCCAGCAAGACTGCAAGGATTTCCTACGAGCAGTACTTC
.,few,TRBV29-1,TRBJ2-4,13,CSVAGVPRNIQYF,TGCAGCGTTGCGGGGGTCCCCAGAAACATTCAGTACTTC
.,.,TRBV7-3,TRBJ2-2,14,CASSLQHLTGELFF,TGTGCCAGCAGCTTACAACACCTCACCGGGGAGCTGTTTTTT
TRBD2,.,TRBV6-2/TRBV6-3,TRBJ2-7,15,CASSKAGGRYYEQYF,TGTGCCAGCAGCAAAGCGGGGGGAAGATACTACGAGCAGTACTTC
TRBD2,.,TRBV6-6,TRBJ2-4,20,CASSPRMGLAGGRTKNIQYF,TGTGCCAGCAGTCCCCGCATGGGACTAGCGGGGGGCCGGACCAAAAACATTCAGTACTTC
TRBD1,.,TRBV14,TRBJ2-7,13,CASSQGQGVEQYF,TGTGCCAGCAGCCAGGGACAGGGGGTCGAGCAGTACTTC
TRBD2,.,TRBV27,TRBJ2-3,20,CASSLRAGGPSSSRTDTQYF,TGTGCCAGCAGTTTAAGGGCGGGGGGGCCATCCAGCTCACGAACAGATACGCAGTATTTT
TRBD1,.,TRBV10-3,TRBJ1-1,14,CAISESEGQGRAFF,TGTGCCATCAGTGAGTCGGAGGGACAGGGGAGAGCTTTCTTT
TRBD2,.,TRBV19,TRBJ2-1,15,CASSTSGGQSNEQFF,TGTGCCAGTAGTACTAGCGGGGGGCAAAGTAATGAGCAGTTCTTC
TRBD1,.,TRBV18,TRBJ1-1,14,CASSGDRKHTEAFF,TGTGCCAGCTCAGGGGACAGAAAACACACTGAAGCTTTCTTT
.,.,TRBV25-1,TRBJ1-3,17,CASSDTRGYNSGNTIYF,TGTGCCAGCAGTGATACCAGGGGCTACAACTCTGGAAACACCATATATTTT
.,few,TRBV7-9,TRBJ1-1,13,CASSLEGIGEAFF,TGTGCCAGCAGCTTAGAAGGGATCGGAGAAGCTTTCTTT
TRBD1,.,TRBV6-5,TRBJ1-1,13,CATSQGENTEAFF,TGTGCCACCTCACAGGGGGAAAACACTGAAGCTTTCTTT
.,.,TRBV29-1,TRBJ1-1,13,CSADQGTNTEAFF,TGCAGCGCCGACCAGGGAACGAACACTGAAGCTTTCTTT
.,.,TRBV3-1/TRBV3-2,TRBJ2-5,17,CASSHNLPGLDQETQYF,TGTGCCAGCAGCCACAACCTACCGGGCCTTGACCAAGAGACCCAGTACTTC
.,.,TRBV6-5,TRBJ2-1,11,CASSQGHEQFF,TGTGCCAGCAGCCAGGGTCATGAGCAGTTCTTC
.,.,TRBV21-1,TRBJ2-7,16,CASSKDGQGEKNEQYF,TGTGCCAGCAGCAAAGATGGGCAGGGGGAAAAGAACGAGCAGTACTTC
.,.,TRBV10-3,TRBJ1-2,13,CAISEAGLSGYTF,TGTGCCATCAGTGAGGCAGGGTTGAGTGGCTACACCTTC
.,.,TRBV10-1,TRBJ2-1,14,CATGGGTGINEQFF,TGCGCCACAGGAGGTGGTACAGGGATCAATGAGCAGTTCTTC